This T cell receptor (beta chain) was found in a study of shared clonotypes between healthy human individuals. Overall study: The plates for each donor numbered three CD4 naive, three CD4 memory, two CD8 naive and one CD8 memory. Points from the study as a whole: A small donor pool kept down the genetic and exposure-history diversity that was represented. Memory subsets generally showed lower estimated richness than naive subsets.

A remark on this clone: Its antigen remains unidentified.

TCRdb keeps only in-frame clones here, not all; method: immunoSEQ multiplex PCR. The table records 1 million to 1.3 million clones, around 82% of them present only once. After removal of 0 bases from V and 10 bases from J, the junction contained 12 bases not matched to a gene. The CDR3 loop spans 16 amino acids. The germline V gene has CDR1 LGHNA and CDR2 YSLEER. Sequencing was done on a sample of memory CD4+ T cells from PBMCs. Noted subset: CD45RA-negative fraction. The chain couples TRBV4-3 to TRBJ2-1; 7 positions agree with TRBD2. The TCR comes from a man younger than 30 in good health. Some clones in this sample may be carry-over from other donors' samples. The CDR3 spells CASSQDSSGNPFEQFF. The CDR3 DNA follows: TGCGCCAGCAGCCAAGATTCCAGCGGGAATCCCTTCGAGCAGTTCTTC.